This section outlines one T cell receptor beta chain sequence together with its context. There is no known antigen for this receptor. No much larger clonotype is one base removed from it; base qualities were not supplied. Genomic DNA was extracted from sorted cells for sequencing of the TCRbeta CDR3 region. The immunoSEQ Assay was used to sequence the TCRbeta CDR3 regions. TCRdb holds this immuneACCESS table with in-frame rearrangements only. Some clones are missing; in checked studies, unresolved V genes explain under half, and the rest has no known cause. Present in this sample are 60,000 to 75,000 clones, 90% to 95% of which were seen just once. About 4% of the sample is held by the ten biggest clonotypes. This entry belongs to a study of OX40 agonist ivuxolimab in advanced cancers. Regarding the research as a whole: The costimulatory receptor OX40 (CD134) was targeted by ivuxolimab, a fully human IgG2 agonistic monoclonal antibody. Intravenous ivuxolimab was administered to patients every 2 weeks at six dose levels: 0.01, 0.1, 0.3, 1.5, 3 and 10 mg/kg. Of the roughly 53 patients in dose escalation, about 20 had hepatocellular carcinoma, about 15 had melanoma, 9 had renal cell carcinoma and 9 had head and neck cancer. A male proportion of 82.7% and a mean age of 60 years, ranging from about 23 to 90, were recorded for the dose-escalation cohort. Prior anti-PD-1, anti-PD-L1 or anti-CTLA-4 therapy was permitted, and checkpoint inhibitors had been received by roughly two fifths of dose-escalation patients. Partial responses were achieved by three dose-escalation patients, of whom one had hepatocellular carcinoma and two had cutaneous melanoma. Peripheral TCRbeta sequencing aimed to test whether ivuxolimab altered TCR sequence diversity and caused clonal T-cell expansion. The paper covers the monotherapy dose-escalation part of the phase I ivuxolimab trial, which included N ≈ 50 patients.

Points the paper makes about the study in general: On average, CD8+ T cells showed more expanded clones than CD4+ T cells after ivuxolimab. In partial responders in the 0.1-3.0 mg/kg groups, normalized peripheral clonal expansion was found to be among the lowest, especially among CD8+ T cells. The antigen specificity of the clonally expanded peripheral T cells was not determined. Clonal expansion of both CD4+ and CD8+ blood T cells was observed from baseline to week 6 at doses 0.1 to 3.0 mg/kg. Low levels of normalized T-cell clonal expansion were also shown by some nonresponding patients.

The trial excluded patients who had a history of autoimmune disease or were on systemic immunosuppression. In every dose cohort, peripheral blood was drawn for TCR sequencing at baseline, cycle 4 day 1, and cycle 7 day 1. Samples came from an open-label, multicenter, first-in-human phase I dose-escalation trial of ivuxolimab. Adults with locally advanced or metastatic melanoma, renal cell, hepatocellular, or head and neck squamous cell carcinoma were enrolled in the trial. CD4+ and CD8+ T cells were sorted separately from peripheral blood before TCR sequencing. V lost 6 bases and J lost 3 bases, and the count of bases not matched to a germline gene is 5. The CDR3 spans 14 residues, from the cysteine through the phenylalanine. Here the CDR3 DNA is all that survives: 42 bases in frame from base 1. CDR1 is given as MNHEY and CDR2 as SMNVEV, both from the germline V gene (reference sequence).

Sample: CD4+ or CD8+ T cells sorted from blood, taken in a trial of the OX40 agonist ivuxolimab. The chain uses TRBV27 and TRBJ2-7; the central 10 bases match TRBD2. The origin of this receptor is an adult with an advanced solid tumor such as melanoma, head and neck, liver or kidney cancer. The DNA is as follows: TGTGCCAGCAGGCCAGGACTAGCGGTCTACGAGCAGTACTTC. Protein translation: CASRPGLAVYEQYF.